The 2 T cell receptor beta chains presented below share a single source sample, sequenced in a study of blood T cell repertoires in COVID-19. Some clones are missing from TCRdb's copy, which holds only in-frame ones; the method was immunoSEQ multiplex PCR. In the table there are more than 150,000 clones, about four fifths of which are singletons. The source material was peripheral blood. Receptors originate from an elderly woman with COVID-19, enrolled during active disease.

This clone was found many times. The CDR3 region has the DNA TGTGCCAGCAGTGAATCGGTATTCATGAACACTGAAGCTTTCTTT. It encodes CASSESVFMNTEAFF. V is TRBV6-1 and J is TRBJ1-1; D is ambiguous. Trimming left V 2 bases short and J 0 bases short, with 10 bases between. Germline values: CDR1 MNHNS, CDR2 SASEGT. This CDR3 contains 15 residues.

The chain combines TRBV19 with TRBJ1-2, with D possibly being TRBD1 (5 bases). The CDR3 consists of 14 residues. Germline V gives CDR1 LNHDA, CDR2 SQIVND (reference sequence). V lost 6 bases to trimming and J lost 1 base, with 12 bases between them. DNA of the CDR3: TGTGCCAGTAGGTCTTCGGGGGGTAACTATGGCTACACCTTC. Translating it yields CASRSSGGNYGYTF.